Detailed here is one T cell receptor (beta chain). Its antigen remains unidentified. The CDR3 length is 16 residues. Germline V CDR1 and CDR2: DFQATT, SNEGSKA (reference sequence). Trimming left V 2 bases short and J 0 bases short, with 16 bases between. The sample comes from a study of blood T cells in healthy people across ages. Findings and caveats of the study: Naive CD4+ cells and diversity were both higher in long-lived donors than in aged donors. TCR beta diversity per million T cells fell roughly linearly with age. Leaving the PBMCs unsorted stopped any conclusive comparison of naive versus antigen-experienced cells.

Then a second PCR, running roughly 7 to 11 cycles, was carried out with a sample-barcoded 5' primer and a J-beta primer mix. The template-switch adaptor, which had 12 random nucleotides, put a tag on each cDNA molecule. Using its own MiXCR run on the 5' RACE reads, TCRdb lists one record per CDR3 protein. The data show about 680,000 distinct CDR3 sequences, around 49% seen once. Sequencing input: blood. This sequence joins TRBV20-1 and TRBJ1-1; D possibly corresponds to TRBD1 (5 bases). The receptor was derived from a woman aged 55-69 years in good health. This chain's CDR3 is CSARRGQGIMNTEAFF. The CDR3 coding sequence is TGCAGTGCTAGACGGGGTCAGGGCATTATGAACACTGAAGCTTTCTTT.